These 19 T cell receptor beta chains originate from one sample sequenced in a study of blood T cell repertoires in COVID-19. Sequencing was performed with immunoSEQ multiplex PCR; in TCRdb, only in-frame clones are kept and a portion is missing. The sample contains under 450,000 clones, under 85% of which appear only once. Material for sequencing was PBMCs or T cells enriched from blood (not recorded which). The source of these receptors is a woman aged 45-65 years who had recovered from COVID-19.

This rearrangement joins TRBV19 to TRBJ2-1; 11 bases agree with TRBD2. CDR3 length: 19 amino acids. The V and J ends lost 3 bases and 0 bases, in that order; junction bases with no gene match: 10. Germline V CDR1 and CDR2: LNHDA, SQIVND (reference sequence). CDR3 region: CASSIEGTSGAASYNEQFF. The DNA for the CDR3 is TGTGCCAGTAGTATCGAAGGGACTAGCGGTGCGGCCTCCTACAATGAGCAGTTCTTC.

The chain combines TRBV2 with TRBJ1-2; 9 bases are a match to TRBD1. The germline V gene has CDR1 SNHLY and CDR2 FYNNEI. This CDR3 has 17 residues. Trimming took 7 bases from V and 5 from J; bases not matched to a gene: 17. CDR3: CASKGAARGQGNYGYTF. The DNA of the CDR3 is TGTGCCAGCAAGGGGGCCGCGCGGGGACAGGGCAATTATGGCTACACCTTC. Filled out from reference TRBV2 and TRBJ1-2, the complete variable domain reads EPEVTQTPSHQVTQMGQEVILRCVPISNHLYFYWYRQILGQKVEFLVSFYNNEISEKSEIFDDQFSVERPDGSNFTLKIRSTKLEDSAMYFCASKGAARGQGNYGYTFGSGTRLTVV.

This clone was counted once. V is TRBV3-1 (or the pseudogene TRBV3-2) and J is TRBJ2-7; 12 nucleotides line up with TRBD2. The CDR3 spans 15 residues. CDR1 is LGHDT and CDR2 is YNNKEL in the germline V gene (reference sequence). The junction had 12 bases not matched to a gene; V was cut back by 3 bases and J by 12 bases. The CDR3 nucleotides are TGTGCCAGCAGCCAGACTAGCGGGGGCCCCCCGGCGGGGTACTTC. Its translation is CASSQTSGGPPAGYF.

The gene calls are TRBV6-5 and TRBJ1-2, with unresolved D. The CDR3 totals 14 residues. Trimming took 5 bases from V and 4 from J, leaving 14 bases between them. Germline V lookup: CDR1 MNHEY, CDR2 SVGAGI. The CDR3 DNA is TGTGCCAGCAGTCCTAGGAATCGGGTCTATGGCTACACCTTC. Translated, it gives CASSPRNRVYGYTF.

The gene calls are TRBV5-1 and TRBJ2-7; 9 bases are a match to TRBD1. The germline gives CDR1 SGHRS, CDR2 YFSETQ. Trimming removed 5 bases from V and 6 bases from J; junction bases left unmatched: 9. The CDR3 totals 14 residues. The CDR3 DNA follows: TGCGCCAGCAGGACCCCGACAGGGGGGTCCGAGCAGTACTTC. Residues: CASRTPTGGSEQYF.

This sequence joins TRBV5-1 and TRBJ2-1; 7 positions match TRBD1. J was trimmed by 1 base and V by 0 bases; bases with no gene match: 19. The CDR3 length is 21 residues. The germline gives CDR1 SGHRS, CDR2 YFSETQ. The CDR3 region has the DNA TGCGCCAGCAGCTTGGGTTGGACGGTAATGCAGGGGGTTGGGTCCTACAATGAGCAGTTCTTC. It yields the protein CASSLGWTVMQGVGSYNEQFF.

The chain is built from TRBV15 and TRBJ2-3; TRBD1 matches 9 bases. CDR1 is LNHNV and CDR2 is YYDKDF in the germline V gene (reference sequence). The CDR3 is 14 amino acids. The ends lost 8 bases at V and 4 bases at J; junction bases unmatched: 7. CDR3 nucleotides: TGTGCCACCGGGACAGGGCCCGTGGCAGATACGCAGTATTTT. Protein: CATGTGPVADTQYF. Drawing the rest from reference TRBV15 and TRBJ2-3, the complete variable domain is DAMVIQNPRYQVTQFGKPVTLSCSQTLNHNVMYWYQQKSSQAPKLLFHYYDKDFNNEADTPDNFQSRRPNTSFCFLDIRSPGLGDTAMYLCATGTGPVADTQYFGPGTRLTVL.

The gene calls are TRBV9 and TRBJ2-1; D gene uncertain. V lost 0 bases and J 0 bases, leaving 13 bases between the germline ends. CDR3 length equals 17 residues. The germline V gene encodes CDR1 SGDLS and CDR2 YYNGEE. The CDR3 is CASSVGSRLSSYNEQFF. As DNA, the CDR3 is TGTGCCAGCAGCGTAGGGTCCCGACTGAGCTCCTACAATGAGCAGTTCTTC.

This clone was found once. The V call is TRBV18, the J call TRBJ2-5; TRBD2 matches 7 bases. Germline V CDR1 and CDR2: KGHSH, LQKENI. Trimming at V came to 2 bases and at J to 0 bases, leaving 6 bases not matched to a gene. This CDR3 has 16 residues. CDR3 in DNA: TGTGCCAGCTCACCAACGGCTAGCGGATACCAAGAGACCCAGTACTTC. This translates into CASSPTASGYQETQYF.

V gene TRBV14 combines with J gene TRBJ1-6; D is perhaps TRBD1 (5 bases). The germline gives CDR1 SGHDN, CDR2 FVKESK. CDR3 length equals 15 residues. V shed 0 bases and J shed 6 bases, with 9 bases lying between them. Here the CDR3 reads CASSQDAGFNSPLHF. Written as DNA, the CDR3 is TGTGCCAGCAGCCAAGATGCAGGGTTTAATTCACCCCTCCACTTT.

The chain recombines TRBV3-1 (or the pseudogene TRBV3-2) with TRBJ2-7; a possible D gene is TRBD1 (5 bases). This CDR3 comprises 14 residues. Germline CDR1 and CDR2: LGHDT and YNNKEL (reference sequence). V lost 4 bases, J lost 0 bases, and 10 bases lay in between. CDR3 DNA sequence: TGTGCCAGCAGCCTCAGTAGGGGCTCCTACGAGCAGTACTTC. Amino acid sequence: CASSLSRGSYEQYF.

This clone was seen a handful of times. The chain carries TRBV9 and TRBJ2-3; 8 bases align to TRBD2. The CDR3 totals 16 residues. CDR1 and CDR2 from the germline V gene are SGDLS and YYNGEE. Trimming took 2 bases from V and 4 from J; bases not matched to a gene: 9. The CDR3: CASSVRSGSGSDTQYF. The CDR3 DNA sequence: TGTGCCAGCAGCGTCCGAAGCGGGAGTGGTTCAGATACGCAGTATTTT.

Notes on this clone: The junction shows a germline mismatch at one end, possibly a read error. The gene calls are TRBV29-1 and TRBJ1-2; the match to TRBD1 covers 10 bases. Germline assignment: CDR1 SQVTM and CDR2 ANQGSEA. The CDR3 loop spans 12 amino acids. CDR3 bases: TGCAGCGTAGAAGGGACAGGGGAGGGCTACACCTTC. This codes for CSVEGTGEGYTF.

The J gene is TRBJ2-2, the V gene TRBV6-5; D is uncertain. The CDR3 sequence is 14 residues long. V was trimmed by 0 bases and J by 7 bases, leaving 9 bases between them. Germline CDR1 reads MNHEY; CDR2 reads SVGAGI. CDR3 in amino acids: CASSYSSGGGELFF. DNA of the CDR3: TGTGCCAGCAGTTACTCGTCGGGTGGCGGGGAGCTGTTTTTT.

This clone has a single count. J is TRBJ2-7 and V is TRBV2; 10 positions agree with TRBD2. J was trimmed by 6 bases and V by 5 bases; bases with no gene match: 13. The CDR3 spans 16 residues. Germline CDR1 SNHLY, CDR2 FYNNEI. The CDR3 nucleotides read TGTGCCAGCAGTCAAGGGACTAGCGCAAGCGTCGCCGAGCAGTACTTC. This gives the protein CASSQGTSASVAEQYF.

V usage is TRBV7-2 and J usage is TRBJ1-2; the D is unclear. Trimming shortened V by 5 bases and J by 5 bases, and 12 bases separated the two germline ends. The CDR3 spans 13 residues. Per germline, CDR1 SGHTA and CDR2 FQGNSA. The CDR3 DNA follows: TGTGCCAGCAGCCTCCAGAGGCGGTATGGCTACACCTTC. Its protein is CASSLQRRYGYTF.

This chain joins TRBV7-2 and TRBJ2-1, with 7 bases lining up with TRBD2. Germline CDR1 reads SGHTA; CDR2 reads FQGNSA. The CDR3 length is 17 residues. Trimming at V came to 3 bases and at J to 0 bases, leaving 8 bases not matched to a gene. CDR3 bases: TGTGCCAGCAGCTTGGGGGTAGCGGGCAGCTCCTACAATGAGCAGTTCTTC. Translated: CASSLGVAGSSYNEQFF.

CDR3 DNA: TGTGCCAGCTCACCCGGGACAGGACCCTACGAGCAGTACTTC. Translation: CASSPGTGPYEQYF. This sequence joins TRBV18 and TRBJ2-7; 8 bases agree with TRBD1. Germline V CDR1 and CDR2: KGHSH, LQKENI. CDR3 length equals 14 residues. With 3 bases clipped from V and 2 bases from J, the junction kept 3 bases outside the gene matches. Filled out from reference TRBV18 and TRBJ2-7, the complete variable domain reads NAGVMQNPRHLVRRRGQEARLRCSPMKGHSHVYWYRQLPEEGLKFMVYLQKENIIDESGMPKERFSAEFPKEGPSILRIQQVVRGDSAAYFCASSPGTGPYEQYFGPGTRLTVT.

This rearrangement joins TRBV18 to TRBJ1-1; tentative D call: TRBD1 (6 bases). Trimming removed 4 bases at V and 1 base at J, with 10 bases between. Germline V CDR1 and CDR2: KGHSH, LQKENI. The CDR3 covers 14 residues. This CDR3 is CASSLSTGNTEAFF. In nucleotides, the CDR3 is TGTGCCAGCTCACTATCGACAGGGAACACTGAAGCTTTCTTT.